Listed here is a single T cell receptor beta chain. Antigen specificity is unknown. The entry originates in a study of cytomegalovirus exposure and HLA in healthy donors. Per germline, CDR1 SGHTA and CDR2 FQGNSA. The CDR3 contains 15 residues. Losses at the gene ends were 1 base for V and 2 bases for J; bases not matched to a gene: 5. Notes on the study in general: Some segments of the V type, notably TRBV6-2 and TRBV6-3, were excluded as indistinguishable.

PCR employed 60 Vbeta and 13 Jbeta primers. TCRdb keeps only in-frame clones here, not all; method: immunoSEQ multiplex PCR. The table has fewer than 180,000 clones, about three fifths seen once; the top ten hold about 7.1%. This TCR was recovered from a woman in her sixties in good health and CMV-seropositive. The source material was PBMCs. This rearrangement joins TRBV7-2 to TRBJ2-7, with TRBD2 matching 7 bases. CDR3 sequence (DNA): TGTGCCAGCAGCTTAGACCGGGACTACCCCTACGAGCAGTACTTC. This translates into CASSLDRDYPYEQYF. Using reference TRBV7-2 and TRBJ2-7 for the parts outside the CDR3, the full variable domain is GAGVSQSPSNKVTEKGKDVELRCDPISGHTALYWYRQSLGQGLEFLIYFQGNSAPDKSGLPSDRFSAERTGGSVSTLTIQRTQQEDSAVYLCASSLDRDYPYEQYFGPGTRLTVT.